One T cell receptor (beta chain) is described in this entry. Clones were read by immunoSEQ multiplex PCR, and TCRdb kept only the in-frame ones, dropping some. The data contain 87,000 or so clones, roughly 86% of them singletons. This entry is derived from a study of blood T cell repertoires in COVID-19. Sequencing input: peripheral blood. The TCR sequence derives from a man aged 35 to 55 with acute or convalescent COVID-19.

CDR3 DNA: TGTGCCAGCAGCTGGACTAGCGGGAACATTCAGTACTTC. The encoded protein is CASSWTSGNIQYF. The rearrangement uses TRBV6-2 or TRBV6-3 and TRBJ2-4; TRBD2 matches 11 bases. Germline V gives CDR1 MNHEY, CDR2 SVGEGT. V trimming: 6 bases; J trimming: 7 bases; junction bases outside the gene matches: 2. The CDR3 runs to 13 residues.